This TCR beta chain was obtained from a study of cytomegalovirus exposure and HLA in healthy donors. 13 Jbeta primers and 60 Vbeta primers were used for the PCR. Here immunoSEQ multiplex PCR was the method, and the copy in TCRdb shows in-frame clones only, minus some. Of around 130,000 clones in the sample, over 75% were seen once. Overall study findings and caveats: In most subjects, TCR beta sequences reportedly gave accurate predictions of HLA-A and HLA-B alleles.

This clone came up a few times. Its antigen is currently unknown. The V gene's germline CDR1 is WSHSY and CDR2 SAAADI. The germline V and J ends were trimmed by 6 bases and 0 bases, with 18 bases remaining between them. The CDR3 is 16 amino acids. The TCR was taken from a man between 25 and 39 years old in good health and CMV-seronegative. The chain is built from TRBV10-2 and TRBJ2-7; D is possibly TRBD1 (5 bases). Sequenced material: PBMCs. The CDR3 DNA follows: TGCGCCAGCAGGGACAAGGGCACAATTCTCTCCTACGAGCAGTACTTC. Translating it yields CASRDKGTILSYEQYF.